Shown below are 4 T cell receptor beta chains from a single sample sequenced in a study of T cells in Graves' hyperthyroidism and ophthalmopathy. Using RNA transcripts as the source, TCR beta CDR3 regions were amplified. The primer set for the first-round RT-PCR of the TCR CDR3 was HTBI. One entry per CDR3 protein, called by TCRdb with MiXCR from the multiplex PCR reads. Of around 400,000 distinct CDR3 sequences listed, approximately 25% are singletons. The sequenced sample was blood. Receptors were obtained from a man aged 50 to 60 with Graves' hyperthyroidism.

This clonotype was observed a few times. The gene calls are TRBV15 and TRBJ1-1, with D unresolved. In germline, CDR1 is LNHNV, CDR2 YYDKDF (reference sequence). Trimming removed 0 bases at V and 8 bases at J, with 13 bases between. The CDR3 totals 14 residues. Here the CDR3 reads CATSRDHSGTEAFF. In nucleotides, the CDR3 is TGTGCCACCAGCAGAGATCACAGCGGAACCGAAGCTTTCTTT.

The CDR3, as DNA: TGTGCCAGCAGCTTAGACGTAGCGGGATTGGGCGAGCAGTACTTC. It translates to CASSLDVAGLGEQYF. The J gene is TRBJ2-7, the V gene TRBV7-6; the match to TRBD2 covers 8 bases. The CDR3 runs 15 residues. Germline loops: CDR1 SGHVS, CDR2 FNYEAQ. V lost 1 base, J lost 6 bases, and 8 bases stayed unmatched.

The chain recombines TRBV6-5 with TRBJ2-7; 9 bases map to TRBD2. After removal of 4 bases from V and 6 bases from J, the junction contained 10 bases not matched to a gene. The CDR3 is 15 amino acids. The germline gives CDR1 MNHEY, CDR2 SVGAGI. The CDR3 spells CASSLLAGVHLEQYF. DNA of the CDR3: TGTGCCAGCAGTTTGTTAGCGGGAGTTCACCTCGAGCAGTACTTC.

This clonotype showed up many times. The CDR3 region is CATSAREADSYEQYF. CDR3 sequence (DNA): TGTGCCACCAGTGCACGAGAAGCCGACTCCTACGAGCAGTACTTC. This rearrangement joins TRBV24-1 to TRBJ2-7; no clear D gene. Deletions cut 5 bases from V and 0 bases from J, with 13 bases between. The CDR3 is 15 residues long. Looked up from germline, CDR1 is KGHDR and CDR2 is SFDVKD.